This T cell receptor (beta chain) was documented in a study of Graves' ophthalmopathy and Graves' hyperthyroidism. TCR beta CDR3 amplification used RNA transcripts. Investigators did first-round RT-PCR with HTBI primers, then second-round multiplex PCR. TCRdb analysed the multiplex PCR reads with MiXCR anew, one entry per CDR3 protein. The sample consists of approximately 1.2 million distinct CDR3 sequences, around a third of them appearing once. Points from the study as a whole: Blood also harbored most expanded thyroid clonotypes above 0.001 frequency.

This clonotype came up many times. Antigen unknown. The hyperthyroidism patients had a new diagnosis of under 2 months' duration and were aged 18 to 65. The sample was peripheral blood or thyroid tissue (not recorded which). The sequence came from an adult man with Graves' hyperthyroidism.

The CDR3 loop reads CASTPGQGAHSGKLFF. The CDR3 DNA follows: TGTGCCAGTACCCCGGGACAGGGGGCTCATTCCGGAAAACTGTTTTTT. This chain joins TRBV7-9 and TRBJ1-4; 12 bases fit TRBD1. CDR1 and CDR2 from the germline V gene are SEHNR and FQNEAQ (reference sequence). With V trimmed by 9 bases and J by 10 bases, 15 bases remained unmatched. This CDR3 spans 16 amino acids.